A selection of T cell receptor beta chains follows, all from one sample in a study of circulating CD8 cells and anti-PD-1 response in melanoma. TCRdb called the reads again in MiXCR, with one record for every CDR3 protein. The repertoire has around 300 distinct CDR3 sequences, about 15% of them found once; the top ten carry approximately 60%. The sample was CD8+ T cells from PBMCs, taken at baseline or after one month of anti-PD-1 therapy (not recorded which). The receptors originated from a human donor with melanoma. CDR3s include the opening cysteine and the closing phenylalanine or tryptophan. D genes are given only for firm matches. For some rows the clone size is stated as once, few or many, or as a class when expanded; others skip it.

cdr3_length clone_size d_call j_call v_call cdr3_aa cdr3_nt
14 large . TRBJ2-3 TRBV19 CASSISGSPDTQYF TGTGCCAGTAGTATAAGCGGGTCGCCGGATACGCAGTATTTT
15 large . TRBJ2-7 TRBV28 CASSLFGFRTSEQYF TGTGCCAGCAGTTTATTCGGGTTCAGAACGAGTGAGCAGTACTTC
16 large . TRBJ1-1 TRBV19 CASSVGFEAMNTEAFF TGTGCCAGTAGTGTTGGTTTTGAGGCAATGAACACTGAAGCTTTCTTT
17 large TRBD2 TRBJ2-2 TRBV9 CASSVKRTSGNTGELFF TGTGCCAGCAGCGTTAAACGGACTAGCGGAAACACCGGGGAGCTGTTTTTT
14 medium-sized TRBD1 TRBJ1-1 TRBV28 CASSERTGNTEAFF TGTGCCAGCAGCGAAAGGACAGGGAACACTGAAGCTTTCTTT
15 large . TRBJ1-3 TRBV2 CASSEGLNSGNTIYF TGTGCCAGCAGTGAAGGACTGAACTCTGGAAACACCATATATTTT
13 . . TRBJ1-3 TRBV28 CASSISSGNTIYF TGTGCCAGCAGTATTAGCTCTGGAAACACCATATATTTT
14 medium-sized . TRBJ2-7 TRBV10-1 CASSDGLATYEQYF TGCGCCAGCAGTGATGGGCTAGCAACCTACGAGCAGTACTTC
15 few TRBD2 TRBJ2-5 TRBV25-1 CASSDGLAGRETQYF TGTGCCAGCAGTGATGGACTAGCGGGAAGAGAGACCCAGTACTTC
15 large TRBD2 TRBJ2-1 TRBV28 CASSLVSGSFNEQFF TGTGCCAGCAGCCTGGTGAGCGGGAGTTTCAATGAGCAGTTCTTC
15 medium-sized TRBD1 TRBJ2-7 TRBV27 CASSLEAGGSYEQYF TGTGCCAGCAGTTTAGAGGCAGGGGGCTCCTACGAGCAGTACTTC
11 large . TRBJ2-7 TRBV20-1 CSARGGYEQYF TGCAGTGCTAGAGGAGGCTACGAGCAGTACTTC
14 medium-sized . TRBJ1-3 TRBV6-1 CASSPPSSGNTIYF TGTGCCAGCAGCCCCCCAAGCTCTGGAAACACCATATATTTT
14 large TRBD1 TRBJ2-7 TRBV5-5 CASSLEGQGHEQYF TGTGCCAGCAGCTTGGAAGGACAGGGCCACGAGCAGTACTTC
14 . . TRBJ2-6 TRBV25-1 CASSKSEDANVLTF TGTGCCAGCAGTAAATCCGAAGATGCCAACGTCCTAACTTTC
13 medium-sized . TRBJ2-7 TRBV7-8 CASSPGGPNEQYF TGTGCCAGCAGCCCCGGGGGGCCTAACGAGCAGTACTTC
13 medium-sized . TRBJ2-5 TRBV20-1 CSALDDFQETQYF TGCAGTGCCCTAGACGACTTTCAAGAGACCCAGTACTTC
18 hyperexpanded . TRBJ2-5 TRBV18 CASSPPVGTGVFQETQYF TGTGCCAGCTCACCACCAGTCGGGACCGGGGTCTTTCAAGAGACCCAGTACTTC
13 large . TRBJ2-7 TRBV5-5 CASSSPLISEQYF TGTGCCAGCAGCTCCCCCTTAATCAGCGAGCAGTACTTC
16 large TRBD2 TRBJ2-5 TRBV28 CASSLRTSGRARTQYF TGTGCCAGCAGTTTACGGACTAGCGGGAGGGCTCGGACCCAGTACTTC
15 large . TRBJ2-5 TRBV5-6 CASSVEVDKQETQYF TGTGCCAGCAGCGTGGAAGTGGATAAGCAAGAGACCCAGTACTTC
16 medium-sized . TRBJ2-5 TRBV25-1 CASSEFTTGTQETQYF TGTGCCAGCAGTGAATTCACAACAGGGACCCAAGAGACCCAGTACTTC
14 . TRBD2 TRBJ2-4 TRBV19 CASSTPGLAAIQYF TGTGCCAGTAGTACGCCGGGACTAGCGGCCATTCAGTACTTC
14 . TRBD1 TRBJ2-5 TRBV12-5 CASASGTEKETQYF TGTGCTAGTGCCTCCGGGACAGAGAAAGAGACCCAGTACTTC
15 large TRBD2 TRBJ2-5 TRBV7-3 CASSRLAGGVETQYF TGTGCCAGCAGTAGACTAGCGGGAGGAGTAGAGACCCAGTACTTC
16 large TRBD2 TRBJ2-7 TRBV28 CASSSLSGRASYEQYF TGTGCCAGCAGTTCACTGAGCGGGAGGGCCTCCTACGAGCAGTACTTC
14 large TRBD1 TRBJ2-7 TRBV9 CASNSQGINYEQYF TGTGCCAGCAACTCACAGGGGATAAACTACGAGCAGTACTTC
17 few . TRBJ1-2 TRBV27 CASSSSGGWTANYGYTF TGTGCCAGCAGTAGTTCGGGAGGATGGACGGCTAACTATGGCTACACCTTC
16 large . TRBJ2-5 TRBV28 CASSSGRTGRGETQYF TGTGCCAGCAGTTCCGGTAGGACAGGGAGGGGAGAGACCCAGTACTTC
16 large TRBD1 TRBJ2-2 TRBV28 CASSFPGQGHTGELFF TGTGCCAGCAGTTTCCCGGGACAGGGTCACACCGGGGAGCTGTTTTTT
14 large . TRBJ2-7 TRBV28 CASSSPYTGDEQYF TGTGCCAGCAGTTCGCCTTATACAGGAGACGAGCAGTACTTC
13 medium-sized . TRBJ2-1 TRBV3-1 CASSQDNQNEQFF TGTGCCAGCAGCCAAGATAACCAGAATGAGCAGTTCTTC
15 large TRBD2 TRBJ2-3 TRBV7-3 CASSRLASNTDTQYF TGTGCCAGCAGCCGACTAGCGTCTAACACAGATACGCAGTATTTT
17 medium-sized TRBD1 TRBJ1-2 TRBV28 CASRHDRGRGIYYGYTF TGTGCCAGCAGACATGACAGGGGGCGTGGGATCTACTATGGCTACACCTTC
15 large . TRBJ2-7 TRBV28 CASRSGFGGLYEQYF TGTGCCAGCAGATCCGGATTTGGGGGGCTCTACGAGCAGTACTTC
11 medium-sized . TRBJ2-1 TRBV29-1 CSVEQYNEQFF TGCAGCGTTGAACAGTACAATGAGCAGTTCTTC
14 medium-sized . TRBJ1-6 TRBV28 CASTESSYNSPLHF TGTGCCAGCACGGAAAGCTCCTATAATTCACCCCTCCACTTT
13 large . TRBJ2-2 TRBV3-1 CASSQDDTGELFF TGTGCCAGCAGCCAAGATGATACCGGGGAGCTGTTTTTT
13 hyperexpanded . TRBJ2-2 TRBV28 CASSFRGTGELFF TGTGCCAGCAGTTTCCGGGGGACCGGGGAGCTGTTTTTT
15 medium-sized TRBD2 TRBJ2-1 TRBV10-3 CAIRITSGSANEQFF TGTGCCATCAGGATTACTAGCGGGAGTGCCAATGAGCAGTTCTTC
14 large TRBD1 TRBJ1-5 TRBV28 CASSLDREVQPQHF TGTGCCAGCAGTTTAGACAGGGAAGTTCAGCCCCAGCATTTT
15 hyperexpanded TRBD2 TRBJ2-3 TRBV7-3 CASSRLALSTDTQYF TGTGCCAGCAGCCGACTAGCGTTGAGCACAGATACGCAGTATTTT
13 medium-sized . TRBJ2-2 TRBV20-1 CSASPDYTGELFF TGCAGTGCTAGCCCTGATTACACCGGGGAGCTGTTTTTT
14 few . TRBJ1-1 TRBV10-3 CAISEAGSDTEAFF TGTGCCATCAGTGAGGCAGGTTCGGACACTGAAGCTTTCTTT
14 medium-sized . TRBJ2-7 TRBV20-1 CSARDILADYEQYF TGCAGTGCTAGAGATATCCTAGCTGATTACGAGCAGTACTTC
18 . TRBD2 TRBJ2-3 TRBV7-3 CASSRLAGGTTSTDTQYF TGTGCCAGCAGCCGACTAGCGGGAGGTACCACTAGCACAGATACGCAGTATTTT
12 large . TRBJ2-7 TRBV14 CASSPTGYEQYF TGTGCCAGCAGCCCCACGGGATACGAGCAGTACTTC
17 large TRBD1 TRBJ2-2 TRBV29-1 CSVEEPRGLRGTGELFF TGCAGTGTTGAAGAGCCCAGGGGGCTGCGAGGCACCGGGGAGCTGTTTTTT
17 . . TRBJ2-2 TRBV24-1 CATSDLPLGVDTGELFF TGTGCCACCAGTGATTTGCCCCTGGGAGTCGACACCGGGGAGCTGTTTTTT
11 medium-sized . TRBJ1-1 TRBV20-1 CLRGKNTEAFF TGCCTGAGGGGGAAAAACACTGAAGCTTTCTTT
15 hyperexpanded . TRBJ2-2 TRBV7-3 CASSRLARGTGELFF TGTGCCAGCAGCCGGCTAGCGAGAGGCACCGGGGAGCTGTTTTTT
14 medium-sized . TRBJ2-7 TRBV28 CATGAGEAAYEQYF TGTGCCACGGGTGCCGGAGAGGCCGCCTACGAGCAGTACTTC
14 medium-sized . TRBJ1-1 TRBV20-1 CSARVGGLGTEAFF TGCAGTGCTAGAGTGGGGGGGTTGGGCACTGAAGCTTTCTTT